The 14 T cell receptor beta chains below were found in one sample sequenced in a study of radiation and T cells in renal cell carcinoma. The time point is: blood 4 weeks post-SBRT, at nephrectomy. Treatment described: 15 Gy SBRT to primary tumor, nephrectomy 4 weeks later. Using immunoSEQ multiplex PCR, the repertoire was profiled, and TCRdb retains in-frame clones only, with some absent. Of roughly 82,000 clones in the sample, approximately 90% were seen once. The sample was blood, taken from a patient whose treatment included radiotherapy and nephrectomy. The receptors were gathered from a woman aged 70-85 years with renal cell carcinoma.

V and J are TRBV5-1 and TRBJ1-1; D remains ambiguous. Germline V gene sequence: CDR1 SGHRS, CDR2 YFSETQ. CDR3 length: 16 residues. V shed 1 base and J shed 4 bases, with 17 bases lying between them. The CDR3 protein is CASSLSKSSSGTEAFF. CDR3 sequence (DNA): TGCGCCAGCAGCTTGTCCAAGAGCAGTTCAGGCACTGAAGCTTTCTTT.

The gene calls are TRBV7-9 and TRBJ2-2; D might be TRBD1 (6 bases). Trimming left V 8 bases short and J 2 bases short, with 12 bases between. The CDR3 has 14 residues. Germline V gene data show CDR1 as SEHNR and CDR2 as FQNEAQ (reference sequence). In DNA form, the CDR3 reads TGTGCCAGCGGCGCGGACAGCAACACCGGGGAGCTGTTTTTT. This codes for CASGADSNTGELFF. Full variable domain (outside the CDR3, taken from reference TRBV7-9 and TRBJ2-2): DTGVSQNPRHKITKRGQNVTFRCDPISEHNRLYWYRQTLGQGPEFLTYFQNEAQLEKSRLLSDRFSAERPKGSFSTLEIQRTEQGDSAMYLCASGADSNTGELFFGEGSRLTVL.

The CDR3 nucleotides read TGTGCCAGCAGCCTAACCGGACTAGCGGGGTACAATGAGCAGTTCTTC. It is translated as CASSLTGLAGYNEQFF. The rearrangement links TRBV5-6 to TRBJ2-1, with TRBD2 matching 12 bases. The CDR3 length is 16 residues. Per the germline V gene, CDR1 is SGHDT and CDR2 is YYEEEE. Unmatched junction bases numbered 6, after V lost 4 bases and J lost 4 bases. The full variable domain, in which reference TRBV5-6 and TRBJ2-1 provide the parts outside the CDR3, is DAGVTQSPTHLIKTRGQQVTLRCSPKSGHDTVSWYQQALGQGPQFIFQYYEEEERQRGNFPDRFSGHQFPNYSSELNVNALLLGDSALYLCASSLTGLAGYNEQFFGPGTRLTVL.

The chain links TRBV2 to TRBJ2-4, with D possibly being TRBD1 (6 bases). The V end was cut by 9 bases, the J end by 5 bases, with 17 bases between. This CDR3 contains 14 residues. Germline V gene sequence: CDR1 SNHLY, CDR2 FYNNEI. CDR3 coding DNA: TGTGCCAGTAGAACAGGGCCATACCAAAACATTCAGTACTTC. Translation gives CASRTGPYQNIQYF.

This rearrangement joins TRBV2 to TRBJ2-7, with 7 bases lining up with TRBD1. Germline V gene lookup returns CDR1 SNHLY and CDR2 FYNNEI. V dropped 6 bases and J dropped 1; count of bases not matched to a gene: 3. The CDR3 consists of 13 residues. CDR3 loop: CASRQTGSYEQYF. The DNA for the CDR3 is TGTGCCAGCAGACAGACAGGGTCCTACGAGCAGTACTTC.

The CDR3 region is CASSFWPSYEQYF. The CDR3 coding sequence is TGCGCCAGCAGCTTCTGGCCCTCCTACGAGCAGTACTTC. The chain combines TRBV4-3 with TRBJ2-7; D uncertain. Trimming shortened V by 5 bases and J by 0 bases, and 8 bases separated the two germline ends. Germline assignment: CDR1 LGHNA and CDR2 YSLEER. This CDR3 region has 13 residues.

This chain links TRBV7-2 with TRBJ2-7; no clear D. Germline V lookup: CDR1 SGHTA, CDR2 FQGNSA. V was pared by 5 bases and J by 2 bases, with 10 bases between. The CDR3 covers 13 residues. The chain's CDR3 is CASSPNFAYEQYF. Here the CDR3 DNA reads TGTGCCAGCAGCCCCAACTTCGCCTACGAGCAGTACTTC.

The chain links TRBV19 to TRBJ1-4, with D perhaps TRBD1 (5 bases). The V gene lost 5 bases and the J gene lost 8 bases, with 15 bases spanning the gap. Germline lookup yields CDR1 LNHDA and CDR2 SQIVND (reference sequence). The CDR3 has 14 residues. The CDR3: CASSRGRVSEKLFF. DNA for the CDR3: TGTGCCAGTAGTCGAGGCAGGGTATCGGAAAAACTGTTTTTT.

This clone appeared a few times. The chain links TRBV14 to TRBJ1-1, with D uncertain. Germline values: CDR1 SGHDN, CDR2 FVKESK. V lost 4 bases, J lost 0 bases, and 15 bases lay in between. CDR3 length: 16 amino acids. The CDR3 is CASSPERRVLNTEAFF. Here the CDR3 DNA reads TGTGCCAGCAGCCCGGAGCGCCGGGTCCTGAACACTGAAGCTTTCTTT.

The CDR3 nucleotides read TGTGCCAGCAGCGTAAAGTCTAGCGGGGGCATAGGCGGCACCGGGGAGCTGTTTTTT. Translated: CASSVKSSGGIGGTGELFF. The rearrangement joins TRBV9 to TRBJ2-2, with TRBD2 matching over 10 bases. With V trimmed by 1 base and J by 4 bases, 13 bases remained unmatched. The CDR3 runs to 19 residues. Germline V gene sequence: CDR1 SGDLS, CDR2 YYNGEE.

This sequence joins TRBV10-3 and TRBJ2-1; TRBD1 agrees at 7 bases. J was trimmed by 2 bases and V by 2 bases; bases with no gene match: 6. The CDR3 runs 16 residues. Germline V CDR1 and CDR2: ENHRY, SYGVKD. The CDR3 sequence: CAISEAAGTAYNEQFF. The CDR3 bases are TGTGCCATCAGTGAGGCGGCCGGGACAGCCTACAATGAGCAGTTCTTC.

The chain has TRBV10-3 and TRBJ1-2; TRBD1 is a possible D gene (5 bases). CDR3 size: 13 residues. Germline assignment: CDR1 ENHRY and CDR2 SYGVKD. V gave up 2 bases and J gave up 7 bases, with 11 bases separating them. For the CDR3, the DNA is TGTGCCATCAGTGAGATGAAAGGGACTGGCTACACCTTC. Amino acid sequence: CAISEMKGTGYTF.

The V gene is TRBV19, the J gene TRBJ2-1; D perhaps matches TRBD2 (5 bases). CDR3 length: 13 amino acids. Germline CDR1 and CDR2: LNHDA and SQIVND (reference sequence). V was cut by 3 bases and J by 5 bases, with 8 bases left in between. The CDR3 region has the DNA TGTGCCAGTAGTATTACTAGAAACAATGAGCAGTTCTTC. Protein product: CASSITRNNEQFF.

The rearrangement uses TRBV25-1 and TRBJ2-7; tentatively, D is TRBD2 (5 bases). Germline lookup yields CDR1 MGHDK and CDR2 SYGVNS. V was pared by 1 base and J by 2 bases, with 9 bases between. The CDR3 totals 14 residues. The CDR3 sequence is CASSESRGTYEQYF. As DNA, the CDR3 is TGTGCCAGCAGTGAATCTAGAGGGACCTACGAGCAGTACTTC.